Shown below are 30 T cell receptor beta chains from a single sample sequenced in a study of regulatory T cells in long-lasting Graves disease. Time point reported: newly diagnosed GD, antithyroid drugs for less than 3 months. Researchers made the TCR library from RNA that was extracted from PBMCs. Building of the TCR beta libraries involved iRepertoire HTBI primers and Arm-PCR of CDR3 regions. A single record per CDR3 protein comes from TCRdb applying MiXCR to the multiplex PCR reads. The sample lists a few hundred thousand distinct CDR3 sequences; roughly 12% were seen once. These data also featured in a second study, about T cells in Graves' hyperthyroidism and ophthalmopathy.

Sequencing used peripheral blood mononuclear cells (PBMCs), obtained at new diagnosis, from a patient treated with antithyroid drugs. All receptors come from a woman in her late teens or twenties with Graves disease.

The chain joins TRBV6-1 to TRBJ2-3, with 9 bases matching TRBD2. Unmatched junction bases numbered 24, after V lost 6 bases and J lost 2 bases. CDR1 MNHNS and CDR2 SASEGT come from the germline V gene. The length of the CDR3 is 21 residues. The CDR3 sequence is CASSFRGGGVAQTSLTDTQYF. The CDR3 DNA reads as TGTGCCAGCAGCTTCCGTGGCGGGGGGGTTGCCCAAACCAGCCTCACAGATACGCAGTATTTT.

At least ten counts were recorded for this clonotype. The chain is built from TRBV12-3 or TRBV12-4 and TRBJ1-5; D perhaps matches TRBD1 (5 bases). The CDR3 totals 12 residues. V gave up 6 bases and J gave up 6 bases, with 9 bases separating them. The CDR3, as DNA: TGTGCCAGCAGACAGGTCGGTCAGCCCCAGCATTTT. Its protein is CASRQVGQPQHF.

This clonotype occurred a few times. Here the CDR3 DNA reads TGTGCCAGCAGTTACTGGTATGGGGACACGAACACCGGGGAGCTGTTTTTT. It translates to CASSYWYGDTNTGELFF. The chain uses TRBV6-5 and TRBJ2-2; TRBD1 is a possible D gene (6 bases). CDR1 is MNHEY, CDR2 SVGAGI, per germline. CDR3 size: 17 residues. Trimming took off 1 base at V and 0 bases at J, with 12 bases between the two ends.

The V call is TRBV27, the J call TRBJ2-1, with 10 bases that match TRBD2. V gave up 3 bases and J gave up 8 bases; unmatched junction bases: 10. Germline loops: CDR1 MNHEY, CDR2 SMNVEV (reference sequence). This CDR3 has 16 amino acids. The CDR3 spells CASSLRGLASLDEQFF. The CDR3 region has the DNA TGTGCCAGCAGTTTGCGGGGACTAGCGAGTCTCGATGAGCAGTTCTTC.

This clonotype was counted at least ten times. The chain employs TRBV10-1 and TRBJ2-2, with 8 bases aligning to TRBD2. Germline values: CDR1 WNHNN, CDR2 SYGVQD (reference sequence). The CDR3 is made up of 13 amino acids. After removal of 6 bases from V and 6 bases from J, the junction contained 3 bases not matched to a gene. The CDR3 region is CASSRTSSGELFF. The CDR3 DNA is TGCGCCAGCAGCCGGACTAGCTCCGGGGAGCTGTTTTTT.

This clonotype was seen many times. The genes are TRBV6-2 or TRBV6-3 and TRBJ1-5; D is unclear. Germline CDR1 and CDR2: MNHEY and SVGEGT. The ends were cut back, 2 bases at V and 1 base at J, with 15 bases in the middle. This CDR3 contains 17 residues. The CDR3 loop is CASSYTHQLGSNQPQHF. The CDR3 DNA is TGTGCCAGCAGTTACACCCACCAACTGGGGAGCAATCAGCCCCAGCATTTT.

This clonotype has more than one count but fewer than ten. The chain combines TRBV20-1 with TRBJ1-1; 7 bases are a match to TRBD1. Germline assignment: CDR1 DFQATT and CDR2 SNEGSKA (reference sequence). The length of the CDR3 is 14 residues. The ends lost 4 bases at V and 7 bases at J; junction bases unmatched: 12. CDR3 nucleotides: TGCAGTGCTACTCGAGAAGGGGGGGACAGTGAAGCTTTCTTT. Its translation is CSATREGGDSEAFF.

This clonotype was seen at least ten times. The chain is built from TRBV6-1 and TRBJ1-2; a possible D gene is TRBD1 (6 bases). Germline values: CDR1 MNHNS, CDR2 SASEGT. This CDR3 region has 14 residues. V shed 6 bases and J shed 6 bases, with 17 bases lying between them. DNA for the CDR3: TGTGCCAGCAGGCCCACAGGGTCGCTCGATGGCTACACCTTC. The encoded protein is CASRPTGSLDGYTF.

This clonotype was observed at least ten times. The rearrangement joins TRBV28 to TRBJ1-1; 12 bases fit TRBD1. The CDR3 is 17 residues long. CDR1 is MDHEN and CDR2 is SYDVKM in the germline V gene. V dropped 2 bases and J dropped 5; count of bases not matched to a gene: 9. The CDR3 reads CASSLGGTGGGWTEAFF. The CDR3 DNA sequence: TGTGCCAGCAGTTTAGGGGGGACAGGGGGCGGGTGGACTGAAGCTTTCTTT. Variable domain in full (rest from reference TRBV28 and TRBJ1-1): DVKVTQSSRYLVKRTGEKVFLECVQDMDHENMFWYRQDPGLGLRLIYFSYDVKMKEKGDIPEGYSVSREKKERFSLILESASTNQTSMYLCASSLGGTGGGWTEAFFGQGTRLTVV.

There are a few counts of this clonotype. V usage is TRBV5-4 and J usage is TRBJ2-2; 7 bases fit TRBD2. Trimming at V came to 4 bases and at J to 1 base, leaving 4 bases not matched to a gene. Germline assignment: CDR1 SGHNT and CDR2 YYREEE (reference sequence). The CDR3 extends over 15 amino acids. The CDR3 loop reads CASSRDYGNTGELFF. Written as DNA, the CDR3 is TGTGCCAGCAGCCGGGACTATGGGAACACCGGGGAGCTGTTTTTT. Filled out from reference TRBV5-4 and TRBJ2-2, the complete variable domain reads ETGVTQSPTHLIKTRGQQVTLRCSSQSGHNTVSWYQQALGQGPQFIFQYYREEENGRGNFPPRFSGLQFPNYSSELNVNALELDDSALYLCASSRDYGNTGELFFGEGSRLTVL.

This clonotype has only a few counts. Sequence at one end of the junction differs from germline and may be a read error. V is TRBV20-1 and J is TRBJ1-4, with D possibly being TRBD1 (6 bases). Germline CDR1 DFQATT, CDR2 SNEGSKA (reference sequence). The CDR3 is 14 residues long. The CDR3 region has the DNA TGCAGTGCTAGGGAAGACAGGATTAATGAAAGACTGTTTTTT. The encoded protein is CSAREDRINERLFF.

This clonotype was recorded many times. The chain uses TRBV27 and TRBJ1-1; D remains unclear. The V end lost 4 bases, the J end lost 10 bases, and 22 bases lay between the germline ends. The germline V gene encodes CDR1 MNHEY and CDR2 SMNVEV (reference sequence). CDR3 size: 15 residues. The CDR3 bases are TGTGCCAGCAGTTCCCAAAACCAATGGGCTCGGGCAGCTTTCTTT. This translates into CASSSQNQWARAAFF.

The gene calls are TRBV5-6 and TRBJ2-1; perhaps D is TRBD1 or TRBD2 (5 bases each). Trimming shortened V by 4 bases and J by 4 bases, and 15 bases separated the two germline ends. CDR1 is SGHDT, CDR2 YYEEEE, per germline. CDR3 length: 15 residues. CDR3 bases: TGTGCCAGCAGCCCCAGGGCGGGCCGGTACAATGAGCAGTTCTTC. It encodes CASSPRAGRYNEQFF.

Ten or more counts support this clonotype. The V and J genes are TRBV28 and TRBJ2-3; TRBD1 or TRBD2 may be the D gene (6 bases each). Germline loops: CDR1 MDHEN, CDR2 SYDVKM. V shed 6 bases and J shed 0 bases, with 16 bases lying between them. This CDR3 is built from 16 residues. CDR3 in amino acids: CASSHGGWYSTDTQYF. For the CDR3, the DNA is TGTGCCAGCAGCCACGGGGGCTGGTATAGCACAGATACGCAGTATTTT.

This clonotype was observed at least ten times. The J gene is TRBJ2-5, the V gene TRBV7-2; D perhaps matches TRBD2 (5 bases). Between the trimmed V and J ends, which lost 6 bases and 1 base, there was a span of 12 bases. The CDR3 consists of 14 residues. From germline, CDR1 is SGHTA and CDR2 FQGNSA. The CDR3 region has the DNA TGTGCCAGCAGTTTCGCGGGTAGCCAAGAGACCCAGTACTTC. Its protein is CASSFAGSQETQYF.

This clonotype was detected ten times or more. One junction end disagrees with the germline gene, perhaps due to a read error. The chain has TRBV3-1 and TRBJ1-1; no firm D call. Germline lookup yields CDR1 LGHDT and CDR2 YNNKEL (reference sequence). The length of the CDR3 is 13 residues. As DNA, the CDR3 is TGTGCCAGCAGACAAGCGGGTGACACTGAAGCCCTCTTT. It encodes CASRQAGDTEALF.

This clonotype was seen ten or more times. The chain combines TRBV20-1 with TRBJ1-5, with TRBD1 identical over 9 bases. CDR3 length: 16 amino acids. Germline trimming cut 6 bases from V and 10 bases from J; bases unmatched to any gene: 19. Germline loops: CDR1 DFQATT, CDR2 SNEGSKA (reference sequence). The CDR3 spells CSAPTGGAYPGEPQHF. The CDR3 DNA sequence: TGCAGTGCACCTACAGGGGGCGCTTACCCGGGGGAACCCCAGCATTTT.

This clonotype has just a few counts. This chain connects TRBV4-3 to TRBJ2-2, with 9 bases lining up with TRBD2. Germline V CDR1 and CDR2: LGHNA, YSLEER. There are 16 residues in the CDR3. J lost 6 bases, V lost 4 bases, and 9 bases had no gene match. The CDR3 here is CASSPLAGGPAGELFF. The DNA of the CDR3 is TGCGCCAGCAGCCCTCTGGCGGGGGGGCCCGCCGGGGAGCTGTTTTTT.

This clonotype was detected only a few times. This chain's CDR3 is CRVRGKDNEQFF. The CDR3 coding sequence is TGCAGAGTTAGGGGAAAAGACAATGAGCAGTTCTTC. The chain has TRBV20-1 and TRBJ2-1, with D possibly TRBD1 on 5 matching bases. There are 12 residues in the CDR3. Germline CDR1 is DFQATT and CDR2 is SNEGSKA (reference sequence).

In this sample, this clonotype turned up many times. The gene calls are TRBV7-9 and TRBJ1-1; D unclear. Trimming removed 3 bases from V and 1 base from J, with 9 bases in between. The CDR3 sequence is 14 residues long. Per the germline V gene, CDR1 is SEHNR and CDR2 is FQNEAQ (reference sequence). CDR3 coding DNA: TGTGCCAGCAGCTTGTACAGACCGAACACTGAAGCTTTCTTT. As protein: CASSLYRPNTEAFF.

The sample holds many counts of this clonotype. The chain links TRBV20-1 to TRBJ2-2; 7 bases are shared with TRBD1. The CDR3 is 14 residues long. The germline gives CDR1 DFQATT, CDR2 SNEGSKA (reference sequence). V shed 5 bases, J shed 6 bases, and the junction held 9 bases outside the gene matches. The CDR3 protein is CSAHPTGSSGELFF. The DNA for the CDR3 is TGCAGTGCTCACCCGACAGGGAGTTCCGGGGAGCTGTTTTTT.

The V and J genes are TRBV27 and TRBJ2-2; TRBD2 is a possible D gene (6 bases). This CDR3 spans 17 amino acids. Germline loops: CDR1 MNHEY, CDR2 SMNVEV (reference sequence). Trimming took off 0 bases at V and 5 bases at J, with 16 bases between the two ends. DNA of the CDR3: TGTGCCAGCAGTTTATCTATTGTCGGGGGTCCAACCGGGGAGCTGTTTTTT. As protein: CASSLSIVGGPTGELFF.

This clonotype was recorded at least ten times. This chain uses TRBV27 with TRBJ1-5; D is unclear. This CDR3 region has 13 residues. V was cut by 4 bases and J by 5 bases, with 9 bases left in between. Germline values: CDR1 MNHEY, CDR2 SMNVEV (reference sequence). For the CDR3, the DNA is TGTGCCAGCAGTTCGCAGGTTTATCAGCCCCAGCATTTT. This encodes CASSSQVYQPQHF.

This clonotype was found many times. The J gene is TRBJ1-4, the V gene TRBV7-6; D is uncertain. V lost 8 bases and J lost 6, with 16 bases in between. Germline V gene sequence: CDR1 SGHVS, CDR2 FNYEAQ. The CDR3 consists of 14 residues. CDR3 DNA: TGTGCCAGCGGCGCCCGGCGGGGATATGAAAAACTGTTTTTT. This encodes CASGARRGYEKLFF. Using reference TRBV7-6 and TRBJ1-4 for the parts outside the CDR3, the full variable domain is GAGVSQSPRYKVTKRGQDVALRCDPISGHVSLYWYRQALGQGPEFLTYFNYEAQQDKSGLPNDRFSAERPEGSISTLTIQRTEQRDSAMYRCASGARRGYEKLFFGSGTQLSVL.

This clonotype showed up just a few times. V and J are TRBV6-1 and TRBJ2-1, with TRBD1 as a possible D gene (5 bases). The germline CDR1 and CDR2 sequences are MNHNS and SASEGT. The CDR3 covers 13 residues. V was shortened by 6 bases and J by 9 bases, with 15 bases between the two germline ends. The CDR3 sequence is CASSKGHVIEQFF. DNA of the CDR3: TGTGCCAGCAGCAAAGGACATGTCATTGAGCAGTTCTTC.

The chain carries TRBV19 and TRBJ1-1, with D uncertain. V lost 4 bases to trimming and J lost 1 base, with 7 bases between them. The CDR3 totals 13 residues. CDR1 is LNHDA, CDR2 SQIVND, per germline (reference sequence). CDR3 amino acids: CASSKHRNTEAFF. The CDR3 DNA sequence: TGTGCCAGTAGTAAGCACAGGAACACTGAAGCTTTCTTT.

The gene calls are TRBV4-2 and TRBJ2-2; TRBD2 matches 14 bases. Germline lookup yields CDR1 LGHNA and CDR2 YNFKEQ. V was pared by 0 bases and J by 6 bases, with 3 bases of the junction left unmatched. The CDR3 length is 17 residues. The CDR3 region is CASSQDQGLAGAGELFF. DNA for the CDR3: TGTGCCAGCAGCCAAGATCAGGGACTAGCGGGGGCCGGGGAGCTGTTTTTT.

Points on this clonotype: A read error may explain this, as a much larger clone is one base away. Likely a read error: the CDR3 ends without its conserved phenylalanine or tryptophan. The chain joins TRBV4-1 to TRBJ2-7, with D perhaps assigned TRBD1 or TRBD2 (5 bases each). The germline V gene encodes CDR1 MGHRA and CDR2 YSYEKL. The germline V and J ends were trimmed by 0 bases and 7 bases, with 16 bases remaining between them. The CDR3 has 15 residues. For the CDR3, the DNA is TGCGCCAGCAGCCAAGAGGGACGGGGCTCGCTTGAGCAGTACCTC. Translated: CASSQEGRGSLEQYL.

There are many counts of this clonotype. V usage is TRBV19 and J usage is TRBJ1-5; D uncertain. This CDR3 has 17 amino acids. V was trimmed by 6 bases and J by 0 bases, leaving 18 bases between them. CDR1 is LNHDA, CDR2 SQIVND, per germline (reference sequence). CDR3 region: CASSPHARVYSNQPQHF. Written as DNA, the CDR3 is TGTGCCAGTAGCCCTCACGCGAGGGTCTATAGCAATCAGCCCCAGCATTTT.

The chain joins TRBV4-3 to TRBJ2-7; TRBD2 matches 11 bases. Germline CDR1 and CDR2: LGHNA and YSLEER. The CDR3 is 16 residues long. With 1 base clipped from V and 6 bases from J, the junction kept 8 bases outside the gene matches. In DNA form, the CDR3 reads TGCGCCAGCAGCCAAGCACTAGCGGGAGTGTTGCGCGAGCAGTACTTC. It is translated as CASSQALAGVLREQYF.